Presented here are 22 T cell receptor beta chains from one specimen sequenced in a study of CD8 T cells in ankylosing spondylitis. Study conclusions and caveats: Made up of 7 to 9 highly homologous variants, a TCR beta motif appeared characteristic of ankylosing spondylitis blood.

TCRdb re-called the 5' RACE reads through MiXCR, storing one row per CDR3 protein. Of 330,000 or so distinct CDR3 sequences in the sample, around 8% were seen once. No antigen has been identified for these receptors. Sequenced: blood, either unsorted or a sorted T cell fraction (not recorded which). These receptors all stem from a male donor with ankylosing spondylitis.

This clonotype was recorded a few times. The rearrangement joins TRBV9 to TRBJ1-5, with D possibly being TRBD1 (5 bases). CDR3 length: 14 amino acids. Per the germline V gene, CDR1 is SGDLS and CDR2 is YYNGEE. Deletions cut 0 bases from V and 7 bases from J, with 11 bases between. CDR3 in DNA: TGTGCCAGCAGCGTAGGACCCCGGGACCAGCCCCAGCATTTT. It specifies CASSVGPRDQPQHF.

There are a few counts of this clonotype. V and J are TRBV6-5 and TRBJ1-1, with TRBD1 as a possible D gene (6 bases). Germline values: CDR1 MNHEY, CDR2 SVGAGI. V lost 3 bases and J lost 3, with 11 bases in between. CDR3 length: 14 residues. In DNA form, the CDR3 reads TGTGCCAGCAGTTATCTGGGGGCGGACACTGAAGCTTTCTTT. It is translated as CASSYLGADTEAFF.

The table lists this clonotype with a few counts. The rearrangement uses TRBV2 and TRBJ2-1; TRBD2 matches 11 bases. J lost 2 bases, V lost 2 bases, and 5 bases had no gene match. The CDR3 loop spans 17 amino acids. Germline CDR1 and CDR2: SNHLY and FYNNEI. This CDR3 reads CASSEFLAGGPYNEQFF. The CDR3 DNA sequence: TGTGCCAGCAGTGAATTCTTAGCGGGAGGGCCCTACAATGAGCAGTTCTTC.

This clonotype was detected many times. The chain uses TRBV28 and TRBJ2-7; tentatively, D is TRBD2 (6 bases). Trimming left V 2 bases short and J 4 bases short, with 21 bases between. Germline lookup yields CDR1 MDHEN and CDR2 SYDVKM. CDR3 length: 17 amino acids. The CDR3 protein is CASSLGWGGEITYEQYF. DNA for the CDR3: TGTGCCAGCAGTTTAGGTTGGGGCGGGGAGATTACGTACGAGCAGTACTTC.

This clonotype has only a few counts. This chain links TRBV9 with TRBJ1-1; D not certain. This CDR3 is built from 12 residues. CDR1 and CDR2 from the germline V gene are SGDLS and YYNGEE. V lost 0 bases to trimming and J lost 8 bases, with 8 bases between them. The CDR3 here is CASSVGYGEAFF. CDR3 nucleotides: TGTGCCAGCAGCGTAGGATATGGGGAAGCTTTCTTT. The full variable domain, in which reference TRBV9 and TRBJ1-1 provide the parts outside the CDR3, is DSGVTQTPKHLITATGQRVTLRCSPRSGDLSVYWYQQSLDQGLQFLIQYYNGEERAKGNILERFSAQQFPDLHSELNLSSLELGDSALYFCASSVGYGEAFFGQGTRLTVV.

This clonotype was counted ten times or more. The rearrangement uses TRBV10-3 and TRBJ2-5; D is undetermined. The V end was cut by 0 bases, the J end by 0 bases, with 8 bases between. The CDR3 is 15 amino acids. CDR1 is ENHRY and CDR2 is SYGVKD in the germline V gene. CDR3 loop: CAISESPNNQETQYF. The CDR3 nucleotides read TGTGCCATCAGTGAGTCCCCCAACAACCAAGAGACCCAGTACTTC.

This clonotype came up a few times. The rearrangement joins TRBV12-3 or TRBV12-4 to TRBJ1-5; maybe TRBD1 (6 bases). V lost 2 bases and J 6 bases, leaving 11 bases between the germline ends. The CDR3 runs 14 residues. Here the CDR3 reads CASSLQGHSQPQHF. Written as DNA, the CDR3 is TGTGCCAGCAGTTTACAGGGGCACAGTCAGCCCCAGCATTTT.

This clonotype was observed a few times. The rearrangement links TRBV4-3 to TRBJ2-2; the D is unclear. This CDR3 comprises 14 residues. Trimming stripped 4 bases from V and 3 bases from J, with 9 bases between. CDR1 LGHNA and CDR2 YSLEER come from the germline V gene. For the CDR3, the DNA is TGCGCCAGCAGCCTCAACGACGACACCGGGGAGCTGTTTTTT. It is translated as CASSLNDDTGELFF.

V is TRBV9 and J is TRBJ2-7, with D tentatively TRBD1 or TRBD2 (5 bases each). This CDR3 region has 15 residues. V was clipped by 3 bases and J by 1 base, with 14 bases between them. In germline, CDR1 is SGDLS, CDR2 YYNGEE. The CDR3 spells CASSDTRDGSYEQYF. Written as DNA, the CDR3 is TGTGCCAGCAGCGACACCCGGGACGGATCCTACGAGCAGTACTTC.

Only a few counts were recorded for this clonotype. The chain links TRBV6-2 or TRBV6-3 to TRBJ2-7; D uncertain. V lost 1 base and J lost 2, with 9 bases in between. The germline V gene encodes CDR1 MNHEY and CDR2 SVGEGT. The CDR3 is 14 amino acids. CDR3 DNA: TGTGCCAGCAGTTACTGGTTCAGGACCTACGAGCAGTACTTC. Residues: CASSYWFRTYEQYF.

The chain recombines TRBV10-3 with TRBJ2-1, with no clear D. Between the trimmed V and J ends, which lost 1 base and 4 bases, there was a span of 5 bases. The CDR3 is 13 residues long. Per germline, CDR1 ENHRY and CDR2 SYGVKD. This CDR3 reads CAISELDYNEQFF. In nucleotides, the CDR3 is TGTGCCATCAGTGAGTTGGATTACAATGAGCAGTTCTTC.

Many counts were recorded for this clonotype. The rearrangement joins TRBV27 to TRBJ2-3; D unclear. The CDR3 covers 13 residues. V was cut by 9 bases and J by 1 base, with 11 bases left in between. In germline, CDR1 is MNHEY, CDR2 SMNVEV (reference sequence). CDR3 DNA sequence: TGTGCCAGTCACTTTCAGGGCACAGATACGCAGTATTTT. Protein product: CASHFQGTDTQYF.

The rearrangement joins TRBV4-1 to TRBJ2-7; TRBD1 agrees at 11 bases. The CDR3 consists of 15 residues. Per germline, CDR1 MGHRA and CDR2 YSYEKL. Trimming removed 4 bases from V and 3 bases from J; junction bases left unmatched: 5. CDR3 in DNA: TGCGCCAGCAGCCCCGGACAGGGGGCGATCTACGAGCAGTACTTC. Translated: CASSPGQGAIYEQYF.

Only a few counts were recorded for this clonotype. The CDR3, as DNA: TGCAGCGTTGAGCGAGGAGCAGGGGATGAGCAGTTCTTC. This gives the protein CSVERGAGDEQFF. V usage is TRBV29-1 and J usage is TRBJ2-1, with a tentative D call TRBD1 (6 bases). The CDR3 has 13 amino acids. The germline V gene has CDR1 SQVTM and CDR2 ANQGSEA. V was shortened by 3 bases and J by 8 bases, with 14 bases between the two germline ends.

This clonotype was observed a handful of times. This rearrangement joins TRBV4-2 to TRBJ2-1, with 11 bases that match TRBD2. The CDR3 sequence is 16 residues long. Germline-derived CDR1 and CDR2 are LGHNA and YNFKEQ. Trimming cost V 1 base and J 7 bases; bases outside gene matches: 6. The CDR3, as DNA: TGTGCCAGCAGCCAAGCTAGACTAGCGGGACGTAATGAGCAGTTCTTC. Residues: CASSQARLAGRNEQFF.

The gene calls are TRBV7-2 and TRBJ2-5; the match to TRBD1 covers 7 bases. In germline, CDR1 is SGHTA, CDR2 FQGNSA. Germline trimming cut 2 bases from V and 2 bases from J; bases unmatched to any gene: 5. The CDR3 totals 15 residues. In nucleotides, the CDR3 is TGTGCCAGCAGCTTATTAGGGGGCGGGCAAGAGACCCAGTACTTC. As protein: CASSLLGGGQETQYF.

The chain has TRBV29-1 and TRBJ2-1; 7 bases map to TRBD2. The CDR3 runs 17 residues. Germline values: CDR1 SQVTM, CDR2 ANQGSEA. The V and J ends lost 6 bases and 0 bases, in that order; junction bases with no gene match: 14. The CDR3 coding sequence is TGCAGCGTGGCCTTCTTCACGCGGGAGACCTCCTACAATGAGCAGTTCTTC. Amino acid sequence: CSVAFFTRETSYNEQFF.

This clonotype came up a few times. The V call is TRBV29-1, the J call TRBJ1-2; D may be TRBD1 (5 bases). The CDR3 loop spans 13 amino acids. CDR1 and CDR2 (germline): SQVTM, ANQGSEA. V was clipped by 1 base and J by 2 bases, with 8 bases between them. The CDR3 DNA reads TGCAGCGTTGAAGGGGCAGGGAACTATGGCTACACCTTC. Its protein is CSVEGAGNYGYTF.

This clonotype has only a few counts. The rearrangement uses TRBV5-1 and TRBJ2-6, with unresolved D. V lost 3 bases and J lost 0, with 13 bases in between. This CDR3 is built from 17 residues. CDR1 is SGHRS, CDR2 YFSETQ, per germline. The CDR3 coding sequence is TGCGCCAGCAGCTCGCCCCCCAAGGACTCTGGGGCCAACGTCCTGACTTTC. It is translated as CASSSPPKDSGANVLTF.

The chain recombines TRBV5-1 with TRBJ1-1, with D possibly being TRBD1 (6 bases). The CDR3 is made up of 13 amino acids. CDR1 and CDR2 from the germline V gene are SGHRS and YFSETQ. Deletions cut 1 base from V and 8 bases from J, with 12 bases between. The CDR3 protein is CASSLPSGEEAFF. CDR3 DNA: TGCGCCAGCAGCTTGCCCTCAGGGGAGGAAGCTTTCTTT.

In its sample, this clonotype was seen a few times. The genes are TRBV24-1 and TRBJ2-3, with D tentatively TRBD1 (6 bases). This CDR3 comprises 15 residues. From germline, CDR1 is KGHDR and CDR2 SFDVKD. The germline V and J ends were trimmed by 9 bases and 4 bases, with 19 bases remaining between them. CDR3 nucleotide sequence: TGTGCCACCGGGGCCGGGACAACTTTCCCAGATACGCAGTATTTT. This encodes CATGAGTTFPDTQYF.

This clonotype was picked up many times. The rearrangement joins TRBV7-2 to TRBJ2-1; the match to TRBD2 covers 7 bases. J gave up 15 bases and V 5 bases, and 10 bases lay outside the gene matches. Germline CDR1 reads SGHTA; CDR2 reads FQGNSA. The CDR3 spans 12 residues. In nucleotides, the CDR3 is TGTGCCAGCAGCGTTATCACTAGCGAGAGGTTCTTC. Translation gives CASSVITSERFF.